The TCR delta chain described here comes from a study of γδ T cells in repeated Plasmodium falciparum infection. Whole-study context: Timepoints: baseline, immediately before selected infections, and 21 days after every infection. Regarding the study as a whole: Vgamma9/Vdelta2+ T cells showed a stable polyclonal repertoire with shared TCRgamma sequences.

As regards this clone: No antigen is known for it. A read error is likely here: a far larger clone is one base away. Additional DNA sequences in this sample encode the identical CDR3.

The CDR3 consists of 18 residues. V was shortened by 1 base and J by 0 bases, with 20 bases between the two germline ends. Germline V gene lookup returns CDR1 GEAIGNYY and CDR2 EKD. Bulk repertoires came from Vgamma9/Vdelta2+ or Vdelta2-negative gammadelta T cells flow-sorted from PBMC. TCRdb called clones anew from the multiplex PCR reads with CATT. The sample contains 90,000 or so delta-chain clones, roughly 0.9% of which appear only once. The clonotype originates from a pool of human donors (malaria-infected and uninfected, not separated). Sequencing was done on a sample of gamma-delta T cells from blood. The chain combines TRDV2 with TRDJ1, with D possibly being TRDD3 (6 bases). No J gene is reported in TCRdb; it was inferred here by comparing the DNA with germline. The CDR3 coding sequence is TGTGCCTGTGACACTGTGGGGGGGACTTCGGGGAACACCGATAAACTCATCTTT. This encodes CACDTVGGTSGNTDKLIF.